The rows below give T cell receptor beta chains drawn from one sample of a study of spatial heterogeneity in lung cancer. TCRdb passed the 5' RACE reads through MiXCR, listing each CDR3 protein once. Among around 48,000 distinct CDR3 sequences listed, less than 6% were seen once. The starting material was PBMCs, obtained at surgery. The origin of the receptors is a male donor with early-stage non-small cell lung cancer. The conserved cysteine and the conserved F or W are not part of the CDR3 here.

J gene: TRBJ2-1; CDR3 length: 13; V gene: TRBV13; CDR3 protein: ASSPAGTSSDEQF
J gene: TRBJ2-5; CDR3 length: 11; V gene: TRBV7-9; CDR3 protein: ASSFTSAETQY
J gene: TRBJ1-1; CDR3 length: 12; V gene: TRBV7-7; CDR3 protein: ASSLRQGDTEAF
J gene: TRBJ2-3; CDR3 length: 13; V gene: TRBV7-3; CDR3 protein: ASSFAGSPEDTQY
J gene: TRBJ2-4; CDR3 length: 10; V gene: TRBV29-1; CDR3 protein: SVSGKEDIQY
J gene: TRBJ1-6; CDR3 length: 13; V gene: TRBV2; CDR3 protein: ASSLFQGPDSPLH
J gene: TRBJ1-1; CDR3 length: 14; V gene: TRBV5-1; CDR3 protein: ASSLANFRGNTEAF
J gene: TRBJ2-6; CDR3 length: 12; V gene: TRBV7-9; CDR3 protein: ASSSVSGANVLT
J gene: TRBJ1-5; CDR3 length: 12; V gene: TRBV4-3; CDR3 protein: ASSQTGGNQPQH
J gene: TRBJ2-6; CDR3 length: 13; V gene: TRBV5-4; CDR3 protein: ASSLDLSGANVLT
J gene: TRBJ1-3; CDR3 length: 11; V gene: TRBV29-1; CDR3 protein: SVVRRGGNTIY
J gene: TRBJ2-3; CDR3 length: 12; V gene: TRBV7-2; CDR3 protein: ASSLEGDFGTQY
J gene: TRBJ1-5; CDR3 length: 15; V gene: TRBV4-1; CDR3 protein: ASSQGRVGRANQPQH
J gene: TRBJ2-3; CDR3 length: 11; V gene: TRBV7-9; CDR3 protein: ASSPSWGDTQY
J gene: TRBJ2-3; CDR3 length: 12; V gene: TRBV7-8; CDR3 protein: ASSLGLATDTQY
J gene: TRBJ2-7; CDR3 length: 12; V gene: TRBV2; CDR3 protein: ASSEQGDLYEQY
J gene: TRBJ2-1; CDR3 length: 17; V gene: TRBV20-1; CDR3 protein: SAFHVTTSGRILGYEQF
J gene: TRBJ2-7; CDR3 length: 14; V gene: TRBV6-5; CDR3 protein: ASSYSPSGSSYEQY
J gene: TRBJ2-7; CDR3 length: 13; V gene: TRBV9; CDR3 protein: ASSTGTGPSYEQY
J gene: TRBJ2-3; CDR3 length: 10; V gene: TRBV27; CDR3 protein: ASSLFADTQY
J gene: TRBJ1-1; CDR3 length: 13; V gene: TRBV6-5; CDR3 protein: ASMGVRGPNTEAF
J gene: TRBJ2-7; CDR3 length: 10; V gene: TRBV3-1; CDR3 protein: ASSPSTYEQY
J gene: TRBJ2-3; CDR3 length: 12; V gene: TRBV20-1; CDR3 protein: SPIERKGTDTQY
J gene: TRBJ1-2; CDR3 length: 11; V gene: TRBV12-3/TRBV12-4; CDR3 protein: ASRPTDDYGYT
J gene: TRBJ2-7; CDR3 length: 13; V gene: TRBV5-1; CDR3 protein: ASSITGTGPYEQY
J gene: TRBJ2-7; CDR3 length: 13; V gene: TRBV4-3; CDR3 protein: ASSQEGDEFYEQY
J gene: TRBJ2-3; CDR3 length: 16; V gene: TRBV21-1; CDR3 protein: ASSKVRTSGKGGDTRY
J gene: TRBJ2-5; CDR3 length: 13; V gene: TRBV29-1; CDR3 protein: SVLGASGSRETQY
J gene: TRBJ2-7; CDR3 length: 17; V gene: TRBV6-1; CDR3 protein: ASSESQKVLAGGVGEQY
J gene: TRBJ2-3; CDR3 length: 13; V gene: TRBV5-1; CDR3 protein: ASSPLPTSTDTQY
J gene: TRBJ2-5; CDR3 length: 14; V gene: TRBV6-5; CDR3 protein: ASSYSRQGVGETQY
J gene: TRBJ2-7; CDR3 length: 10; V gene: TRBV30; CDR3 protein: AWSPQGYEQY
J gene: TRBJ2-3; CDR3 length: 9; V gene: TRBV12-3/TRBV12-4; CDR3 protein: ASSLVDTQY
J gene: TRBJ2-7; CDR3 length: 14; V gene: TRBV2; CDR3 protein: ASRDLLWTGGYEQY
J gene: TRBJ2-3; CDR3 length: 11; V gene: TRBV2; CDR3 protein: ASSEIRLAGEY
J gene: TRBJ2-3; CDR3 length: 11; V gene: TRBV7-3; CDR3 protein: ASSLQITDTQY
J gene: TRBJ2-7; CDR3 length: 13; V gene: TRBV28; CDR3 protein: ASSLQTGRLYEQY
J gene: TRBJ2-5; CDR3 length: 12; V gene: TRBV24-1; CDR3 protein: ATSDNRGRETQY
J gene: TRBJ2-7; CDR3 length: 12; V gene: TRBV29-1; CDR3 protein: SVESRGQDYEQY
J gene: TRBJ2-5; CDR3 length: 15; V gene: TRBV21-1; CDR3 protein: ASSLHPGPHNGETQY
J gene: TRBJ2-7; CDR3 length: 10; V gene: TRBV28; CDR3 protein: ASTVSSYEQY
J gene: TRBJ1-4; CDR3 length: 12; V gene: TRBV4-1; CDR3 protein: ASPRTGMREKLF
J gene: TRBJ1-2; CDR3 length: 14; V gene: TRBV7-2; CDR3 protein: ASSLDSSGTNYGYT
J gene: TRBJ2-3; CDR3 length: 11; V gene: TRBV7-6; CDR3 protein: ASSSSSADTQY
J gene: TRBJ2-5; CDR3 length: 12; V gene: TRBV10-3; CDR3 protein: AISNRLAEETQY
J gene: TRBJ1-2; CDR3 length: 11; V gene: TRBV20-1; CDR3 protein: SARAGKGRGYT
J gene: TRBJ2-2; CDR3 length: 14; V gene: TRBV19; CDR3 protein: ASSARLAGEPGELF
J gene: TRBJ2-1; CDR3 length: 10; V gene: TRBV20-1; CDR3 protein: SAREVAPEQF
J gene: TRBJ1-2; CDR3 length: 10; V gene: TRBV19; CDR3 protein: ASSNLNYGYT
J gene: TRBJ2-1; CDR3 length: 14; V gene: TRBV2; CDR3 protein: ASSGNRGKGYNEQF
J gene: TRBJ2-2; CDR3 length: 11; V gene: TRBV12-5; CDR3 protein: ASVAGRGGELF